The 3 T cell receptor beta chains below were found in one sample sequenced in a study of untreated major depressive disorder. Findings of the study overall: Compared with controls, depressed patients showed more TRBV05-01 (Vbeta 5.1) usage in CD4+ T cells.

For these TCRs, the target antigens are not known. The assay was immunoSEQ multiplex PCR, and TCRdb's table has in-frame clones only and misses some. The sample has roughly 14,000 clones, 80% to 95% seen once; the top ten hold 1.7%. Sequencing used CD4+ T cells from PBMCs. The receptors originated from a woman aged 25-40 years with major depressive disorder.

This CDR3 is CASSQGQASSEKLFF. The CDR3 DNA follows: TGTGCCAGCAGCCAAGGACAGGCCTCTTCAGAAAAACTGTTTTTT. The V gene is TRBV11-2, the J gene TRBJ1-4; 7 bases match TRBD1. Germline V gene sequence: CDR1 SGHAT, CDR2 FQNNGV. V lost 5 bases to trimming and J lost 8 bases; unmatched junction nucleotides: 11. The CDR3 sequence is 15 residues long.

This chain connects TRBV18 to TRBJ2-7; 7 bases fit TRBD2. CDR1 and CDR2 (germline): KGHSH, LQKENI. The V and J ends lost 3 bases and 4 bases, in that order; junction bases with no gene match: 9. The CDR3 consists of 15 residues. The CDR3 bases are TGTGCCAGCTCACCTCCCACAGGCGGGAGTTACGAGCAGTACTTC. Amino acids: CASSPPTGGSYEQYF.

The rearrangement uses TRBV20-1 and TRBJ2-1; the D call may be TRBD1 or TRBD2 (6 bases each). The ends were cut back, 5 bases at V and 8 bases at J, with 10 bases in the middle. Germline V gene sequence: CDR1 DFQATT, CDR2 SNEGSKA (reference sequence). The CDR3 has 11 residues. The CDR3 loop reads CSAPRGDEQFF. In DNA, the CDR3 is TGCAGTGCTCCGAGGGGGGATGAGCAGTTCTTC.